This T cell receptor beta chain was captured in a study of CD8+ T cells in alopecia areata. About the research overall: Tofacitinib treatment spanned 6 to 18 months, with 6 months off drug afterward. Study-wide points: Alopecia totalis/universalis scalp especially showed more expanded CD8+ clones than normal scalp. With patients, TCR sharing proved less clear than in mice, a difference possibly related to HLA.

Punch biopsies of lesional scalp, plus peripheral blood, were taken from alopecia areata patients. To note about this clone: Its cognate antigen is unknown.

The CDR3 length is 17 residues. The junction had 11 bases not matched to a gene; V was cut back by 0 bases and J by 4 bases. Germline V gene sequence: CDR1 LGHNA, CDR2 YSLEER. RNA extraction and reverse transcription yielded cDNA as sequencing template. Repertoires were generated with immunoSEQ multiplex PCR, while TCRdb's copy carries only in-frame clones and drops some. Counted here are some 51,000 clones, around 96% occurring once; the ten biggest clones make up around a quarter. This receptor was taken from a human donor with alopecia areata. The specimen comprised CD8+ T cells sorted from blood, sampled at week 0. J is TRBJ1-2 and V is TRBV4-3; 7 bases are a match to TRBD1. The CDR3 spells CASSQDRAGGSSYGYTF. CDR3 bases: TGCGCCAGCAGCCAAGATCGGGCAGGGGGAAGCAGCTATGGCTACACCTTC.